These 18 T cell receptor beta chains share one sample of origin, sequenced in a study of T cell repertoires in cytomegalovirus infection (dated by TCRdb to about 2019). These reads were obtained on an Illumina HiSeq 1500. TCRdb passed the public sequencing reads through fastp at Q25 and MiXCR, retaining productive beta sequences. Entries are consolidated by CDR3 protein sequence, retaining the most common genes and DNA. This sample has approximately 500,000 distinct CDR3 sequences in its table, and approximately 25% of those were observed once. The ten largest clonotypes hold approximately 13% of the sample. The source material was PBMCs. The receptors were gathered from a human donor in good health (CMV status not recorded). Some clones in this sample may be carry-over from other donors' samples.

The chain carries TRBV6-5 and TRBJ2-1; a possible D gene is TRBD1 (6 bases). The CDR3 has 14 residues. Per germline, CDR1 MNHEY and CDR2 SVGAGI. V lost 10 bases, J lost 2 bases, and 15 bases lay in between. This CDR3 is CATLRAGAYNEQFF. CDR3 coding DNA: TGTGCCACCTTGAGGGCAGGGGCCTACAATGAGCAGTTCTTC.

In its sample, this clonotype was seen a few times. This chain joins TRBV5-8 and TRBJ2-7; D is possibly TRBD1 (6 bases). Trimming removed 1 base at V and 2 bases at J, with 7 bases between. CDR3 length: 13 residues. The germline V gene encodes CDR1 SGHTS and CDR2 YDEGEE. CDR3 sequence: CASSLRGTYEQYF. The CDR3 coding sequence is TGTGCCAGCAGCTTGAGGGGGACCTACGAGCAGTACTTC.

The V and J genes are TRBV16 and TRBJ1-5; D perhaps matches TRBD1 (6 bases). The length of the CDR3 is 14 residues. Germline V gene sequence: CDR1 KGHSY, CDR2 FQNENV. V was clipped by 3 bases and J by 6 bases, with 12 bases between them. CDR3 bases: TGTGCCAGCAGCCACCCGGGGGCGGGTCAGCCCCAGCATTTT. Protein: CASSHPGAGQPQHF.

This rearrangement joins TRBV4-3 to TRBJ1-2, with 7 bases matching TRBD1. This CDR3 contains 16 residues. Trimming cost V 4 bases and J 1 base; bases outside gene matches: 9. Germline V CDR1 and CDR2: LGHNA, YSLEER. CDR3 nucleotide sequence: TGCGCCAGCAGCCCCCAAGTAGGGACAGTTAACTATGGCTACACCTTC. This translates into CASSPQVGTVNYGYTF.

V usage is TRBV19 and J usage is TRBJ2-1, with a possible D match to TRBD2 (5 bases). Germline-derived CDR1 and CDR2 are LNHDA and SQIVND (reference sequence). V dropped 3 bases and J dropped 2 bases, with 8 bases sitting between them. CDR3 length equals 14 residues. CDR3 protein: CASSIQRPYNEQFF. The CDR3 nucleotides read TGTGCCAGTAGTATCCAGCGGCCCTACAATGAGCAGTTCTTC.

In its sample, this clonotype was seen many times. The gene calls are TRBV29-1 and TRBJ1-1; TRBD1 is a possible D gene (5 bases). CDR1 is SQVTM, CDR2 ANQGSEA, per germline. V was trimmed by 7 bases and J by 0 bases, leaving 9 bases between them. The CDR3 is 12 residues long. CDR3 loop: CSGKTVNTEAFF. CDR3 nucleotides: TGCAGCGGCAAGACAGTGAACACTGAAGCTTTCTTT.

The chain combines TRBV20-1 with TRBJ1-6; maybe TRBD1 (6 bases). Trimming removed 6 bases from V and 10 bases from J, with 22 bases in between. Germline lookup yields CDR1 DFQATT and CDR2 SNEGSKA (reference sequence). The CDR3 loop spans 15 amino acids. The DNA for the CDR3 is TGCAGTGCGGGGGCGACAGGTTTACCGGGGTCACCCCTCCACTTT. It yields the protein CSAGATGLPGSPLHF.

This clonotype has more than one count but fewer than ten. CDR3 nucleotide sequence: TGTGCCAGCAGTGAACGAACCCGGGCGTGGTACAATGAGCAGTTCTTC. Amino acids: CASSERTRAWYNEQFF. This chain links TRBV2 with TRBJ2-1, with D unresolved. Germline CDR1 is SNHLY and CDR2 is FYNNEI. Trimming stripped 2 bases from V and 4 bases from J, with 15 bases between. There are 16 residues in the CDR3.

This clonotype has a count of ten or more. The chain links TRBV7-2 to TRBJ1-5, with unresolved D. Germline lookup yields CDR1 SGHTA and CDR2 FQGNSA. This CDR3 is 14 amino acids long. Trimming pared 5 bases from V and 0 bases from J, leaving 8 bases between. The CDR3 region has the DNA TGTGCCAGCAGCCCTACTAGTAGCAATCAGCCCCAGCATTTT. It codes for CASSPTSSNQPQHF.

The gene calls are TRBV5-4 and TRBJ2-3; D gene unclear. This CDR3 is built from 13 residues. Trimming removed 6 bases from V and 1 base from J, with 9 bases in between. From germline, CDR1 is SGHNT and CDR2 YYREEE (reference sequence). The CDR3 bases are TGTGCCAGCATCGGGCAGGGCACAGATACGCAGTATTTT. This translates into CASIGQGTDTQYF.

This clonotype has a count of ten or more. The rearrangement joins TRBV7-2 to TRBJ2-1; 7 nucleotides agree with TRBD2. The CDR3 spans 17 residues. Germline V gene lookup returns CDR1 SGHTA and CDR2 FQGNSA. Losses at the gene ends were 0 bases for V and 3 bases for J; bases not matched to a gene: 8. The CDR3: CASSLAPGLADYNEQFF. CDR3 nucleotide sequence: TGTGCCAGCAGCTTAGCGCCGGGTCTAGCGGACTACAATGAGCAGTTCTTC.

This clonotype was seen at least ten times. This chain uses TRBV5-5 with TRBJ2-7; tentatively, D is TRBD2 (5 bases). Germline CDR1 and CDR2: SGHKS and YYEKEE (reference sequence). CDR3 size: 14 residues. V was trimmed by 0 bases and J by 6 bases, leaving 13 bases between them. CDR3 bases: TGTGCCAGCAGCTTGGCCGGACTTCGGGGCGAGCAGTACTTC. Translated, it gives CASSLAGLRGEQYF.

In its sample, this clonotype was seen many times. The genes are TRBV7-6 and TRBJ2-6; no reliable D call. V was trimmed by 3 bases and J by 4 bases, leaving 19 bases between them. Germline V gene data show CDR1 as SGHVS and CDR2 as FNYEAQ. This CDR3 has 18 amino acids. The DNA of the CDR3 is TGTGCCAGCAGCTTCTCCATGATCAAGTTATCCGGGGCCAACGTCCTGACTTTC. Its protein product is CASSFSMIKLSGANVLTF.

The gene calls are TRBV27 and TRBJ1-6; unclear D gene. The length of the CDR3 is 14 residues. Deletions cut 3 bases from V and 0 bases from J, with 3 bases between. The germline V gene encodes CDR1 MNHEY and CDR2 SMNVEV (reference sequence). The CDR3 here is CASSFSSYNSPLHF. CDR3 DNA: TGTGCCAGCAGTTTTAGCTCCTATAATTCACCCCTCCACTTT.

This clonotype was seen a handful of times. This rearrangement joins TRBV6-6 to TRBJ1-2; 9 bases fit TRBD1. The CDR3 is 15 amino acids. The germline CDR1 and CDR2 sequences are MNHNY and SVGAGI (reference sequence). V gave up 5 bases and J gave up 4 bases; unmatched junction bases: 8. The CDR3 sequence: CASSKRQGETYGYTF. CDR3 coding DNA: TGTGCCAGCAGTAAACGACAGGGGGAGACCTATGGCTACACCTTC.

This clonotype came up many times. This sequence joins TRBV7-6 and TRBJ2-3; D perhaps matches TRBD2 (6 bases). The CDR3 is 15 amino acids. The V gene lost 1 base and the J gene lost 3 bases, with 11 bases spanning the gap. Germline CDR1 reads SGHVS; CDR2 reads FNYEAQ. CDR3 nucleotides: TGTGCCAGCAGCTTAGTTAGCCGGGAGACAGATACGCAGTATTTT. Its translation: CASSLVSRETDTQYF.

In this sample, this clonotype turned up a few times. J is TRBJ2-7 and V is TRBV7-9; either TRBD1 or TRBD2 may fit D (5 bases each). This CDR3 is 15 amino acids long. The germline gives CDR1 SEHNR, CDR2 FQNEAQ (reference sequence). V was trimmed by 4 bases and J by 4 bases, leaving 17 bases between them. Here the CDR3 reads CASSSGEGPVYEQYF. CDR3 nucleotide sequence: TGTGCCAGCAGCTCGGGCGAGGGGCCGGTATACGAGCAGTACTTC.

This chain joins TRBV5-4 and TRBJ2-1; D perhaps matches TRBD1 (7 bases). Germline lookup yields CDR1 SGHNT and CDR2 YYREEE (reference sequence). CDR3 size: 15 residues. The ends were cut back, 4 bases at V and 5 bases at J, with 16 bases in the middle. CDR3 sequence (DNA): TGTGCCAGCAGCGGGGGGACAGCGGTACACAATGAGCAGTTCTTC. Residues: CASSGGTAVHNEQFF.